This TCR beta chain was captured in a study of T cell responses to AZD1222 COVID-19 vaccine (dated by TCRdb to 2020 to 2022). Regarding the study in general: AZD1222 recipients with second doses at about 4 weeks or about 12 weeks were pooled, because spike-specific TCR depth and breadth did not differ between schedules. TCR sequencing was performed for fewer than 250 trial participants, of whom around 210 were given two doses of AZD1222 and around 25 were given two doses of MenACWY control vaccine. Trial participants were enrolled into age subgroups of 18-55, 56-69 and 70-plus years, which contained roughly 150, 30 and 60 TCR-sequenced participants, respectively. What the research found in general, with its limitations: Most participants were white British and females outnumbered males, and the authors suggested that clonal diversity may have been underestimated. The 56-69-year group was small, and its depth increase did not reach significance, likely because of low power. Spike-specific TCR breadth and depth rose significantly after two AZD1222 doses compared with day 0 and with MenACWY recipients. The whole spike protein was spanned by vaccine-associated CD4 TCRs, and dominant responses were seen in regions 160-218 and 743-854. Reportedly, close to half of the unique spike-specific TCRs recognized epitopes lying outside the regions that are mutated in the B.1.351 and B.1.1.7 variants. Conclusions about previously exposed vaccinees were limited because only six AZD1222 recipients were SARS-CoV-2 seropositive at baseline. No day 14 peak-response samples were available, so repertoires were characterized only after the peak T cell response.

As to this clone: Its recognized antigen is unknown. Base quality data are lacking; no much larger clone is found one base away.

The time point label corresponds to: baseline before first vaccination. Vaccinee samples were obtained from the UK trials COV001 and COV002, which included a single-blind randomized controlled phase 2/3 trial of AZD1222 (ChAdOx1 nCoV-19) in healthy adults. For TCRbeta chain sequencing, PBMC samples were collected from trial participants at day 0 and at day 28 after the second dose. The germline V gene yields MGHDK for CDR1 and SYGVNS for CDR2. The germline ends are 4 bases apart after V is trimmed by 2 bases and J by 8 bases. From the cysteine up to the phenylalanine, the CDR3 has a length of 12 residues. Here the CDR3 DNA is all that survives: 36 bases in frame from base 1. The CDR3 regions of human TCRbeta chains were analyzed by immunosequencing. The authors' pipeline ran thus. TCRs in the repertoires were compared against a reference library of SARS-CoV-2-specific TCRs that had been generated with the MIRA antigen-specificity platform. Breadth was defined as the fraction of unique TCRs that were SARS-CoV-2-associated. Depth was defined as the fraction of total T cells that were SARS-CoV-2-associated. Using the MIRA data, every spike-specific TCR was mapped to the spike region that the TCR reacted to and assigned to either a CD4 or a CD8 class. Log10-transformed breadth and depth values were compared by one-way ANOVA with Sidak's multiple comparisons tests. The source is immuneACCESS, and TCRdb retained only in-frame sequences with V and J called. Part of the clones is not carried over; for the studies checked, unresolved V genes explain less than half of this, and the remainder is unexplained. From that table come the V and J calls and clone size; the DNA was used to work out D and trimming. In all, the sample holds more than 140,000 clones, and around 92% of those were seen once. More than 2.5% of the sample is in the top ten clones.

The sequence links TRBV25-1 to TRBJ1-6; confidence is insufficient to name the D gene. The sequenced sample was peripheral blood, obtained on day 0 of AZD1222 vaccination. The clonotype comes from an adult in good health. This receptor has the CDR3 CASSEGYSPLHF. In nucleotides, the sequence is TGTGCCAGCAGTGAAGGATATTCACCCCTCCACTTT.